This entry is about one TCR beta chain. Its specificity is not known. These data come from a study of blood T cells in healthy people across ages. Study summary: Capture by template switching was about one barcoded beta molecule per two T cells. Whole-study results and caveats: Estimated diversity, derived from one million T cells, was regarded as an underestimate. There were more naive CD4+ cells and higher diversity in long-lived donors than in aged donors.

Germline V CDR1 and CDR2: MNHEY, SMNVEV (reference sequence). This CDR3 is built from 13 residues. Deletions cut 5 bases from V and 6 bases from J, with 14 bases between. Next came a second PCR, run for about 6 to 11 cycles, which used a sample-barcoded 5' primer along with a J-beta primer mix. TCRdb reanalysed the 5' RACE reads using MiXCR and keeps one entry per CDR3 protein. The sample includes 1.5 million to 2 million distinct CDR3 sequences, about 49% of them seen just once. The chain has TRBV27 and TRBJ2-7; perhaps TRBD1 as D (6 bases). The TCR originated in a woman aged 40 to 49 in good health. Material for sequencing was blood. The CDR3 bases are TGTGCCAGCAGTCACCTAACAGGGTCCGAGCAGTACTTC. Translated: CASSHLTGSEQYF.